This T cell receptor (beta chain) was obtained from a study of Tregs in tolerant kidney transplant recipients. The germline V gene encodes CDR1 SGHRS and CDR2 YFSETQ. Between the trimmed V and J ends, which lost 4 bases and 0 bases, there was a span of 11 bases. CDR3 length: 14 residues. Generated by immunoSEQ multiplex PCR, the TCRdb table keeps only in-frame clones and is missing some. Of about 46,000 clones listed, 91% are singletons. The genes are TRBV5-1 and TRBJ2-7; perhaps TRBD1 as D (6 bases). The sample consisted of Tregs from blood. This clonotype was obtained from a human donor in good health. The CDR3 DNA is TGCGCCAGCAGCAAGACAGGTCCCTCCTACGAGCAGTACTTC. It specifies CASSKTGPSYEQYF.